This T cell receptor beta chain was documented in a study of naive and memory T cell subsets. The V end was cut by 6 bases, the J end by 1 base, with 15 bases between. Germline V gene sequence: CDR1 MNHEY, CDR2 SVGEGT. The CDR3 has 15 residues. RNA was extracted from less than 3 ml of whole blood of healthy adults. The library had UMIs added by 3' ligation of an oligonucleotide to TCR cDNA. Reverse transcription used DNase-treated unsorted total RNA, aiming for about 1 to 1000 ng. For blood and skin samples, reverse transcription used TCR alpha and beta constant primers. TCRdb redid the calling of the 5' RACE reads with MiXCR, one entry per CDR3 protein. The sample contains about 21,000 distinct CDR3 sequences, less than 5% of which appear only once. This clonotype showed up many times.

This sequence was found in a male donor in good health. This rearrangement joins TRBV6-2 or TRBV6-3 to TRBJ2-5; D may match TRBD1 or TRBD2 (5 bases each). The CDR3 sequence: CASSSLRDPQETQYF. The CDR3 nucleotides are TGTGCCAGCAGCTCACTCAGGGACCCCCAAGAGACCCAGTACTTC.